The rows below give T cell receptor beta chains drawn from one sample of a study of blood T cell repertoires in COVID-19. TCRdb's table, derived via immunoSEQ multiplex PCR, lists solely in-frame clones and lacks some. The sample comprises about 400,000 clones, around 86% of which are singletons, and 2.5% to 3.5% rests with the top ten. The sequencing input was peripheral blood. The receptors were gathered from a human donor in a cohort sampled during active COVID-19. The CDR3 runs from the conserved cysteine through the conserved F or W. Fields, in order: clone size, J gene, V gene, D gene, CDR3 protein, CDR3 DNA. A D gene is named only where the DNA matches it firmly. For some rows the clone size is stated as once, few or many, or as a class when expanded; others skip it.

clone_size: NA
j_call: TRBJ1-5
v_call: TRBV28
d_call: NA
cdr3_aa: CASYRGEIYSNQPQHF
cdr3_nt: TGTGCCAGCTACCGGGGAGAAATTTATAGCAATCAGCCCCAGCATTTT

clone_size: NA
j_call: TRBJ1-4
v_call: TRBV28
d_call: NA
cdr3_aa: CASSFGARKEKLFF
cdr3_nt: TGTGCCAGCAGTTTCGGAGCGAGAAAAGAAAAACTGTTTTTT

clone_size: once
j_call: TRBJ1-4
v_call: TRBV15
d_call: NA
cdr3_aa: CATSSGAATNEKLFF
cdr3_nt: TGTGCCACCAGCAGTGGGGCAGCCACTAATGAAAAACTGTTTTTT

clone_size: NA
j_call: TRBJ2-1
v_call: TRBV28
d_call: TRBD1
cdr3_aa: CASSFGTGFEQFF
cdr3_nt: TGTGCCAGCAGTTTCGGGACAGGGTTTGAGCAGTTCTTC

clone_size: once
j_call: TRBJ1-1
v_call: TRBV7-3
d_call: NA
cdr3_aa: CASSLDRGTEAFF
cdr3_nt: TGTGCCAGCAGCTTAGATAGGGGCACTGAAGCTTTCTTT

clone_size: NA
j_call: TRBJ2-2
v_call: TRBV5-6
d_call: TRBD2
cdr3_aa: CASSFSSGSLTGELFF
cdr3_nt: TGTGCCAGCAGCTTTTCTAGCGGGAGTCTTACCGGGGAGCTGTTTTTT

clone_size: NA
j_call: TRBJ2-1
v_call: TRBV29-1
d_call: NA
cdr3_aa: CSVEDRGSYNEQFF
cdr3_nt: TGCAGCGTCGAGGACAGAGGCTCCTACAATGAGCAGTTCTTC

clone_size: NA
j_call: TRBJ1-1
v_call: TRBV29-1
d_call: NA
cdr3_aa: CSVVQGGAEAFF
cdr3_nt: TGCAGCGTTGTTCAGGGCGGGGCTGAAGCTTTCTTT

clone_size: NA
j_call: TRBJ2-1
v_call: TRBV7-9
d_call: TRBD2
cdr3_aa: CASSLIASGRSEQFF
cdr3_nt: TGTGCCAGCAGCTTAATCGCTAGCGGGAGAAGTGAGCAGTTCTTC

clone_size: NA
j_call: TRBJ2-3
v_call: TRBV11-2
d_call: NA
cdr3_aa: CASSVGTRLFSTDTQYF
cdr3_nt: TGTGCCAGCAGCGTCGGGACTCGACTTTTTAGCACAGATACGCAGTATTTT

clone_size: NA
j_call: TRBJ1-2
v_call: TRBV28
d_call: NA
cdr3_aa: CASTSFGIGYTF
cdr3_nt: TGTGCCAGCACTAGTTTCGGTATAGGCTACACCTTC